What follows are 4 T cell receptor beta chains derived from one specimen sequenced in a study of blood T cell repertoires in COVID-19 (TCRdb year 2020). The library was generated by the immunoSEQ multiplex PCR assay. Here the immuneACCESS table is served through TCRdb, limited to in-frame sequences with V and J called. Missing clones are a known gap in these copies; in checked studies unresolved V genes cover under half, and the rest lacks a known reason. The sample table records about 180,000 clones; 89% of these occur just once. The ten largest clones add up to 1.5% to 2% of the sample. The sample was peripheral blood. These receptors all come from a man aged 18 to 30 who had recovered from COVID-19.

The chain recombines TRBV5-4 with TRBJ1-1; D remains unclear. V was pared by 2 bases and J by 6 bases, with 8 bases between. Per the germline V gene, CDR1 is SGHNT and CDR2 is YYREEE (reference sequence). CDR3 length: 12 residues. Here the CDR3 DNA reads TGTGCCAGCAGCTTCCTTCAGGCTGAAGCTTTCTTT. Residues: CASSFLQAEAFF.

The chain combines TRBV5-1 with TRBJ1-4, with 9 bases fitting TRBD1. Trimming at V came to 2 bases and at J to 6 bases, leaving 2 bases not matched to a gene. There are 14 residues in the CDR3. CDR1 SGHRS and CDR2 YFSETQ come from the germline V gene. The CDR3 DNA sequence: TGCGCCAGCAGCTTACGGGACAGGGATGAAAAACTGTTTTTT. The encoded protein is CASSLRDRDEKLFF.

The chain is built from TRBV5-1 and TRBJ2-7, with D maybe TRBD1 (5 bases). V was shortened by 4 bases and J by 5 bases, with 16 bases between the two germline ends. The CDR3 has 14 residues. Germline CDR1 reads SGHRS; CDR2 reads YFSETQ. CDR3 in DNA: TGCGCCAGCAGCCTAGGGGCTGGGGCTCACGAGCAGTACTTC. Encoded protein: CASSLGAGAHEQYF.

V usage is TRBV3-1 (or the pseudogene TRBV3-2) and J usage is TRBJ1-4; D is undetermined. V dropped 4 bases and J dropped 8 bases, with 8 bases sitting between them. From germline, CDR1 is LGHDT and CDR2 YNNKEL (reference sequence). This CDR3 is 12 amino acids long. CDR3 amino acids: CASSPTEEKLFF. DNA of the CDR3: TGTGCCAGCAGCCCAACAGAGGAAAAACTGTTTTTT.